This T cell receptor (beta chain) was sequenced during a study of blood T cell repertoires in COVID-19. Turning to the study itself: COVID-19 samples from acute and convalescent phases originated in the United States, Italy and Spain. The analysed material was cDNA or gDNA that came from T cells, B-cell-depleted T cells, or PBMCs.

The CDR3 totals 13 residues. Deletions cut 5 bases from V and 2 bases from J, with 9 bases between. The germline gives CDR1 KGHSH, CDR2 LQKENI. In the authors' workflow: Amplified reference gene primers provided the basis for estimating nucleated cell counts. Sequenced by immunoSEQ multiplex PCR; TCRdb stores in-frame clones only, minus some. The D gene and trimming were derived from the DNA, and the V and J assignments and clone size from that table. The sample shows more than 50,000 clones, approximately 85% of them seen only once. The clonotype originates from a human donor in a cohort sampled during active COVID-19. The chain has TRBV18 and TRBJ1-2, with D possibly matching TRBD1 (6 bases). The sample taken for sequencing was peripheral blood. The CDR3: CASSGTGNYGYTF. The CDR3 region has the DNA TGTGCCAGCTCAGGCACAGGGAACTATGGCTACACCTTC.